Presented here are 12 T cell receptor beta chains from one specimen sequenced in a study of cytomegalovirus exposure and HLA in healthy donors. PCR amplification relied on 60 Vbeta primers (plus 13 Jbeta primers). Sequenced by immunoSEQ multiplex PCR; TCRdb stores in-frame clones only, minus some. Among about 190,000 clones listed, around 75% were seen once. Sequencing was performed on PBMCs. These receptors were obtained from a woman in her twenties or thirties in good health and CMV-seropositive.

The V call is TRBV6-6, the J call TRBJ1-1; unclear D gene. The V gene lost 2 bases and the J gene lost 1 base, with 14 bases spanning the gap. CDR1 is MNHNY, CDR2 SVGAGI, per germline (reference sequence). The CDR3 contains 16 residues. DNA of the CDR3: TGTGCCAGCAGTTACGTGGCAGGCATCGGGAACACTGAAGCTTTCTTT. Translated: CASSYVAGIGNTEAFF.

This rearrangement joins TRBV4-2 to TRBJ1-5; D uncertain. Germline loops: CDR1 LGHNA, CDR2 YNFKEQ. V dropped 0 bases and J dropped 3 bases, with 9 bases sitting between them. The CDR3 has 15 residues. This chain's CDR3 is CASSQDGELNQPQHF. The DNA of the CDR3 is TGTGCCAGCAGCCAAGATGGGGAGCTCAATCAGCCCCAGCATTTT.

The V and J genes are TRBV6-6 and TRBJ1-4, with D possibly matching TRBD1 (6 bases). With 6 bases removed from V and 15 bases from J, the gap between germline ends came to 17 bases. Germline CDR1 and CDR2: MNHNY and SVGAGI (reference sequence). This CDR3 spans 12 amino acids. The DNA for the CDR3 is TGTGCCAGCAGCCAACAGGGCTTTAGTTTGTTTTTT. Translating gives CASSQQGFSLFF.

The chain uses TRBV11-2 and TRBJ2-1, with 12 bases aligning to TRBD2. The CDR3 runs 14 residues. Germline values: CDR1 SGHAT, CDR2 FQNNGV. V lost 4 bases and J lost 9; bases outside the gene matches: 4. DNA of the CDR3: TGTGCCAGCAGCTCGACTAGCGGGAGTGGTGAGCAGTTCTTC. This sequence encodes CASSSTSGSGEQFF. Using reference TRBV11-2 and TRBJ2-1 for the parts outside the CDR3, the full variable domain is EAGVAQSPRYKIIEKRQSVAFWCNPISGHATLYWYQQILGQGPKLLIQFQNNGVVDDSQLPKDRFSAERLKGVDSTLKIQPAKLEDSAVYLCASSSTSGSGEQFFGPGTRLTVL.

The DNA of the CDR3 is TGTGCCAGTAGTCCTCGTGGCGGGGCGGTTAACACTGAAGCTTTCTTT. It codes for CASSPRGGAVNTEAFF. The gene calls are TRBV19 and TRBJ1-1; possible D gene TRBD1, 5 bases. The ends were cut back, 5 bases at V and 2 bases at J, with 18 bases in the middle. From germline, CDR1 is LNHDA and CDR2 SQIVND (reference sequence). CDR3 length: 16 amino acids.

This rearrangement joins TRBV18 to TRBJ2-1; 7 nucleotides agree with TRBD1. The trim removed 5 bases at V and 2 bases at J, leaving 0 bases unmatched. Germline V lookup: CDR1 KGHSH, CDR2 LQKENI. The CDR3 has 13 amino acids. The CDR3 loop is CASSGQAYNEQFF. CDR3 nucleotides: TGTGCCAGCTCAGGACAGGCCTACAATGAGCAGTTCTTC.

The chain carries TRBV7-2 and TRBJ2-3; the D is unclear. The CDR3 sequence is 14 residues long. Germline CDR1 and CDR2: SGHTA and FQGNSA. V lost 1 base, J lost 2 bases, and 7 bases lay in between. Here the CDR3 DNA reads TGTGCCAGCAGCTTAGACGGGTACACAGATACGCAGTATTTT. Its translation: CASSLDGYTDTQYF.

This chain uses TRBV6-6 with TRBJ2-7, with 7 nucleotides matching TRBD1. The CDR3 sequence is 14 residues long. Trimming took 2 bases from V and 6 from J; bases not matched to a gene: 7. Germline V gene sequence: CDR1 MNHNY, CDR2 SVGAGI (reference sequence). CDR3 nucleotides: TGTGCCAGCAGTTACAAGGGGGCTGGAAGCGAGCAGTACTTC. Translating gives CASSYKGAGSEQYF.

This rearrangement joins TRBV28 to TRBJ2-1; TRBD2 matches at 8 bases. This CDR3 has 14 amino acids. V trimming: 2 bases; J trimming: 7 bases; junction bases outside the gene matches: 4. Per the germline V gene, CDR1 is MDHEN and CDR2 is SYDVKM. CDR3 sequence (DNA): TGTGCCAGCAGTTTAGGCCAGCGGGAGAATGAGCAGTTCTTC. This encodes CASSLGQRENEQFF.

The chain has TRBV5-4 and TRBJ2-7; weak D call: TRBD1 (6 bases). The CDR3 sequence is 14 residues long. The germline V and J ends were trimmed by 4 bases and 7 bases, with 18 bases remaining between them. Germline assignment: CDR1 SGHNT and CDR2 YYREEE (reference sequence). In DNA form, the CDR3 reads TGTGCCAGCAGCCATGGGGGCCTGGCTATAGAGCAGTACTTC. Amino acid sequence: CASSHGGLAIEQYF.

The genes are TRBV9 and TRBJ1-3; D is unresolved. Per germline, CDR1 SGDLS and CDR2 YYNGEE. The V and J ends lost 4 bases and 0 bases respectively, with 5 bases between them. The CDR3 is 13 amino acids. DNA for the CDR3: TGTGCCAGCAGCCCCCTCTCTGGAAACACCATATATTTT. Translating gives CASSPLSGNTIYF.

This sequence joins TRBV4-2 and TRBJ2-7; TRBD2 aligns across 7 bases. Germline V gene data show CDR1 as LGHNA and CDR2 as YNFKEQ. This CDR3 is built from 16 residues. V dropped 0 bases and J dropped 2; count of bases not matched to a gene: 7. In DNA, the CDR3 is TGTGCCAGCAGCCAAGAGTCCAGCGGGGAGCCCTACGAGCAGTACTTC. As protein: CASSQESSGEPYEQYF.